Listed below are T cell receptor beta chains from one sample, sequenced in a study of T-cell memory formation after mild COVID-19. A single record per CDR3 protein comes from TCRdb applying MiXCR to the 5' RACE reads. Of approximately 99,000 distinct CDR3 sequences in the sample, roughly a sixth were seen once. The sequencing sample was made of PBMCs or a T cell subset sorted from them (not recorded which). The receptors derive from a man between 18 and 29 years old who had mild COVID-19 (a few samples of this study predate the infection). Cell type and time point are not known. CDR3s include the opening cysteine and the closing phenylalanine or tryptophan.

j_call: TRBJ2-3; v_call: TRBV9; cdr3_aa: CASSVERGGGDTQYF
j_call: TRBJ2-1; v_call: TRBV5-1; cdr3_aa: CASRLQGTYNEQFF
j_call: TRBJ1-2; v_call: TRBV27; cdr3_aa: CASSFKGTDGYTF
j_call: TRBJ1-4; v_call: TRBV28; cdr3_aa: CASSPIRATNEKLFF
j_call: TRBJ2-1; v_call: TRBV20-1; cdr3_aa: CSARKNEQFF
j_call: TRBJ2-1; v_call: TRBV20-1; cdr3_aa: CSAAQTHSGTGKFF
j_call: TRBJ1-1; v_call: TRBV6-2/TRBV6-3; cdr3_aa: CASSYRGGDTEAFF
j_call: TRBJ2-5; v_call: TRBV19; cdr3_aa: CASSIVLWRETQYF
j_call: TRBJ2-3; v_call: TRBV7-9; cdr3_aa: CASSLVGSTDTQYF
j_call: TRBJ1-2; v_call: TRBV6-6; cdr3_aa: CASSDGGEGGNYGYTF
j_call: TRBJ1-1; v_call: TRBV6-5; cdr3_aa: CASLPRGRTEAFF
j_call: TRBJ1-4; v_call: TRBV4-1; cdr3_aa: CASSQEGGARVLFF
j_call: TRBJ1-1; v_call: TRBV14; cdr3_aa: CASSQEKGRGEAFF
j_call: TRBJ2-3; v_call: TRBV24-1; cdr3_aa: CATGSNRGNTDTQYF
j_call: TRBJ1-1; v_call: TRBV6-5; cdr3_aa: CASSYYGTGTEAFF
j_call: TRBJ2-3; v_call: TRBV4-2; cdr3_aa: CASSPIDRELTDTQYF
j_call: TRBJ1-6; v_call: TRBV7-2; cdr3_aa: CASSLGNRGPSPLNF
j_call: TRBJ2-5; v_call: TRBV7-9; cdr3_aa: CASSRFYGTGETQYF
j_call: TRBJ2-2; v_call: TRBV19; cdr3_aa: CASSKQVANTGELFF
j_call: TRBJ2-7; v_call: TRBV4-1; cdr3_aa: CASSQGGKGQNYEQYF
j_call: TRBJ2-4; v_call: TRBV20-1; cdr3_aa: CSARDFRESKNIQYF
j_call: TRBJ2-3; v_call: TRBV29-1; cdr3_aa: CSVGISGRTDTQYF
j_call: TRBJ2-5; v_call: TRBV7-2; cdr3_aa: CASRQQETQYF
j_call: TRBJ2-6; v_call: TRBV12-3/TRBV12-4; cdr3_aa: CASEGSGANVLTF
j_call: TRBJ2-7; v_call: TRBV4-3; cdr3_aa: CASSQSLRGSYEQYF
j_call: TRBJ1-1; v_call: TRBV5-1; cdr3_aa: CASSPTVENTEAFF
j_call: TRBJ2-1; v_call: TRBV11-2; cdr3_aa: CASSLVAGTNGNEQFF
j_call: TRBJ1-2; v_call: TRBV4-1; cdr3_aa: CASSQVGTRSYGYTF
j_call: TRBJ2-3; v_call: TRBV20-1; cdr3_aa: CSAAALAGGLSSDTQYF
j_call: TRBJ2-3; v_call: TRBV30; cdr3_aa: CAWNPSGGADTQYF